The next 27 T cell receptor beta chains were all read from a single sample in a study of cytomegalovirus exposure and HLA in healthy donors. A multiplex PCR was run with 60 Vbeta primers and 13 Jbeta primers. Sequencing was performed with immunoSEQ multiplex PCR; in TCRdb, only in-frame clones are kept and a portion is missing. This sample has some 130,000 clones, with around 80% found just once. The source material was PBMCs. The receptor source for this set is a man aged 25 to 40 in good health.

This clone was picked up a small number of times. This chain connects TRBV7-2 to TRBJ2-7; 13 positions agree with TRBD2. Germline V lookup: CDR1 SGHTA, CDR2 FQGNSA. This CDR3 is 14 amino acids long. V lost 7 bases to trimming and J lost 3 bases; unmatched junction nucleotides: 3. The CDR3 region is CASTRTSGSYEQYF. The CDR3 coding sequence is TGTGCCAGCACGAGGACTAGCGGGAGCTACGAGCAGTACTTC.

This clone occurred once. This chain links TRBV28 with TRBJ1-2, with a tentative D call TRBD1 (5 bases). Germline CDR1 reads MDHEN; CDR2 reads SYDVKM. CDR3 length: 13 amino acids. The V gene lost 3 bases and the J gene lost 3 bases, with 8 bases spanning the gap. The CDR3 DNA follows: TGTGCCAGCAGTTTCGGCAGGGACTATGGCTACACCTTC. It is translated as CASSFGRDYGYTF.

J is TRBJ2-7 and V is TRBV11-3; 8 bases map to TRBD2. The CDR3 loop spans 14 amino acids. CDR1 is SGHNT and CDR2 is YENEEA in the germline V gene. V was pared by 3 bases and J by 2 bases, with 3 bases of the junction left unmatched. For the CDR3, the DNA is TGTGCCAGCAGCTTGATAGCGGGGACCTACGAGCAGTACTTC. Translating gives CASSLIAGTYEQYF.

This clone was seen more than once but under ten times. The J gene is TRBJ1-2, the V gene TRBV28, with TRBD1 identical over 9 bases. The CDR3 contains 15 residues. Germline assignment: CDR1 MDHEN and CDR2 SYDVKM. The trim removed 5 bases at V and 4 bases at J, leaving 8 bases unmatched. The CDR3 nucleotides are TGTGCCAGCAGTCCCACAGGGGGCGCCGTCTATGGCTACACCTTC. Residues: CASSPTGGAVYGYTF.

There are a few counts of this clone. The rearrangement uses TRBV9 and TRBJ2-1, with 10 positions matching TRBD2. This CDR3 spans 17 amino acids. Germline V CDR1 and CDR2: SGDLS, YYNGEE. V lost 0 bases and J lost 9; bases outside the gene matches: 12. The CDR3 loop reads CASSVALAGGGQTEQFF. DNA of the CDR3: TGTGCCAGCAGCGTAGCTTTAGCGGGAGGAGGGCAAACTGAGCAGTTCTTC. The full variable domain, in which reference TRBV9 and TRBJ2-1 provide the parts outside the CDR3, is DSGVTQTPKHLITATGQRVTLRCSPRSGDLSVYWYQQSLDQGLQFLIQYYNGEERAKGNILERFSAQQFPDLHSELNLSSLELGDSALYFCASSVALAGGGQTEQFFGPGTRLTVL.

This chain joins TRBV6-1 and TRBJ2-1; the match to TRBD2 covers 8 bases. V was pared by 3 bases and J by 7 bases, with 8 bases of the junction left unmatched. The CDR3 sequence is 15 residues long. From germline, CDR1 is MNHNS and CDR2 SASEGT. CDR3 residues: CASSEVSGRRNEQFF. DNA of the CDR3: TGTGCCAGCAGTGAGGTGAGCGGGAGAAGGAATGAGCAGTTCTTC.

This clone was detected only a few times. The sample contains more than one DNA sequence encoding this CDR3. CDR3: CASSLDQSATQTDTQYF. The CDR3 coding sequence is TGTGCCAGCAGCTTAGATCAAAGTGCGACTCAAACAGATACGCAGTATTTT. This sequence joins TRBV11-3 and TRBJ2-3, with D unclear. CDR1 is SGHNT, CDR2 YENEEA, per germline. This CDR3 spans 17 amino acids. The V end was cut by 0 bases, the J end by 3 bases, with 16 bases between.

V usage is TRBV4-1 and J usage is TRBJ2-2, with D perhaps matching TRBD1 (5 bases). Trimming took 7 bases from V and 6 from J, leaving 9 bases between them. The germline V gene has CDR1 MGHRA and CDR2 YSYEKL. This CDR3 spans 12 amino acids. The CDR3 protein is CASNWGAGELFF. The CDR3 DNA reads TGCGCCAGCAACTGGGGCGCCGGGGAGCTGTTTTTT.

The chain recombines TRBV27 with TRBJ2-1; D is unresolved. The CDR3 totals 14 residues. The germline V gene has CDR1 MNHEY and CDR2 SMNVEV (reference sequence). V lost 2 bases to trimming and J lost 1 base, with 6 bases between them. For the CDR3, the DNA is TGTGCCAGCAGTTTAATAGTATCCTACAATGAGCAGTTCTTC. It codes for CASSLIVSYNEQFF.

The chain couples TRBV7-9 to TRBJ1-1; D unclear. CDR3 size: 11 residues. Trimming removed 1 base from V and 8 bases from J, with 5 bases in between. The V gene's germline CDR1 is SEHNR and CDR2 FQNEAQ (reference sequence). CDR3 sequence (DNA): TGTGCCAGCAGCTTAGGTATGGAAGCTTTCTTT. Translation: CASSLGMEAFF.

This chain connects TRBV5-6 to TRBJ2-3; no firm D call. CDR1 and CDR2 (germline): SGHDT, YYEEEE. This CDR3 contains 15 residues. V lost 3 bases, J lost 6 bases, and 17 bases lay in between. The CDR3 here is CASSSPARRGDTQYF. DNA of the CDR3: TGTGCCAGCAGCTCCCCGGCCCGGAGAGGCGATACGCAGTATTTT.

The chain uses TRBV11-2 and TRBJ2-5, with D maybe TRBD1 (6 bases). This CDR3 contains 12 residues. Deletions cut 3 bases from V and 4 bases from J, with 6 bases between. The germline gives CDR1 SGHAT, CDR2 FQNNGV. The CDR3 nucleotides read TGTGCCAGCAGCTTCAGGGGAGAGACCCAGTACTTC. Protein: CASSFRGETQYF. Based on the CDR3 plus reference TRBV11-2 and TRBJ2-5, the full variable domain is EAGVAQSPRYKIIEKRQSVAFWCNPISGHATLYWYQQILGQGPKLLIQFQNNGVVDDSQLPKDRFSAERLKGVDSTLKIQPAKLEDSAVYLCASSFRGETQYFGPGTRLLVL.

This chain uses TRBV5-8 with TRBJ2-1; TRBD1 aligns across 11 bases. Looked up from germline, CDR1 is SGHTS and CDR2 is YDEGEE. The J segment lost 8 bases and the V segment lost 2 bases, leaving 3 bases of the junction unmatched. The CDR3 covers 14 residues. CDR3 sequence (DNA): TGTGCCAGCAGCTTTTTGGGACAGGGGGATGAGCAGTTCTTC. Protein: CASSFLGQGDEQFF. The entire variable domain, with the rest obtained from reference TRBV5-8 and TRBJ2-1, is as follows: EAGVTQSPTHLIKTRGQQATLRCSPISGHTSVYWYQQALGLGLQFLLWYDEGEERNRGNFPPRFSGRQFPNYSSELNVNALELEDSALYLCASSFLGQGDEQFFGPGTRLTVL.

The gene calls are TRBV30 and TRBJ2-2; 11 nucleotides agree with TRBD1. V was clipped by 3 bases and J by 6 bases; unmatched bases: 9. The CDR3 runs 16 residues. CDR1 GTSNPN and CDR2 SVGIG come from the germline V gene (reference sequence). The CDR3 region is CAWSYKGTGGPGELFF. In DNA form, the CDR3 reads TGTGCCTGGAGCTATAAAGGGACAGGGGGTCCCGGGGAGCTGTTTTTT. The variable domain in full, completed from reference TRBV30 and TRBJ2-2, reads SQTIHQWPATLVQPVGSPLSLECTVEGTSNPNLYWYRQAAGRGLQLLFYSVGIGQISSEVPQNLSASRPQDRQFILSSKKLLLSDSGFYLCAWSYKGTGGPGELFFGEGSRLTVL.

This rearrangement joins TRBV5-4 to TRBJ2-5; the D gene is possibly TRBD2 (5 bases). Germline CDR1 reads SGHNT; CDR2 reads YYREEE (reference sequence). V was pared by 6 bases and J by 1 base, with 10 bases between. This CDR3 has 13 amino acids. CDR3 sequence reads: CASTRGAQETQYF. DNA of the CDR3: TGTGCCAGCACCCGGGGAGCCCAAGAGACCCAGTACTTC.

This CDR3 is CASSFGTGMTGELFF. In DNA form, the CDR3 reads TGTGCCAGCAGCTTCGGGACAGGGATGACCGGGGAGCTGTTTTTT. The chain links TRBV11-1 to TRBJ2-2; TRBD1 matches 9 bases. Trimming removed 3 bases from V and 5 bases from J; junction bases left unmatched: 4. The germline V gene encodes CDR1 SGHAT and CDR2 FQDESV (reference sequence). The CDR3 covers 15 residues.

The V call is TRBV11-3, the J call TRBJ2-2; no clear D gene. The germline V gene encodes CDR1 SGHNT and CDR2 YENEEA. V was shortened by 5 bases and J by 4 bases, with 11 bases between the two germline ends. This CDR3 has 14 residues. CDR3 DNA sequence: TGTGCCAGCAGCCCCCCGCAGGCCACCGGGGAGCTGTTTTTT. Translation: CASSPPQATGELFF.

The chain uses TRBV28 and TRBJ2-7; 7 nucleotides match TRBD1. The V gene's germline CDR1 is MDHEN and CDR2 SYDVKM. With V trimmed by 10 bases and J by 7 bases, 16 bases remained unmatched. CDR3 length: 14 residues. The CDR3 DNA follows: TGTGCCACCGCGGACAGGACCGGACCGCGGGAGCAGTACTTC. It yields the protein CATADRTGPREQYF.

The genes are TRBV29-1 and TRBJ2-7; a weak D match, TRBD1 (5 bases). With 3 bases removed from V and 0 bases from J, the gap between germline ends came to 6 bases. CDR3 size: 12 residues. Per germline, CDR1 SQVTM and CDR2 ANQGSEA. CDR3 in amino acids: CSVETVSYEQYF. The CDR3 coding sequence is TGCAGCGTTGAGACAGTCTCCTACGAGCAGTACTTC.

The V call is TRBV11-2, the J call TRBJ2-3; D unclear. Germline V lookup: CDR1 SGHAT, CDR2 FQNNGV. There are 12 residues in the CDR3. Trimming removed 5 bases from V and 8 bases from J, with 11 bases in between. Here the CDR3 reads CASSIGSSTQYF. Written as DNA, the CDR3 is TGTGCCAGCAGCATAGGTTCCTCTACGCAGTATTTT.

CDR3 sequence reads: CASSPRTAGVMNTEAFF. Here the CDR3 DNA reads TGTGCCAGCTCACCCCGCACCGCGGGAGTCATGAACACTGAAGCTTTCTTT. The chain recombines TRBV18 with TRBJ1-1; the D is unclear. This CDR3 has 17 amino acids. Between the trimmed V and J ends, which lost 3 bases and 0 bases, there was a span of 17 bases. Germline CDR1 KGHSH, CDR2 LQKENI.

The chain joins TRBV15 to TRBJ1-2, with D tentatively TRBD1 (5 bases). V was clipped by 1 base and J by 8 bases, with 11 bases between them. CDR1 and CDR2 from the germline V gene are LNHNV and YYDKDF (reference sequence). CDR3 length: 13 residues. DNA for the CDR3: TGTGCCACCAGCAGAGTCGGGGGGTCCGGCTACACCTTC. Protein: CATSRVGGSGYTF.

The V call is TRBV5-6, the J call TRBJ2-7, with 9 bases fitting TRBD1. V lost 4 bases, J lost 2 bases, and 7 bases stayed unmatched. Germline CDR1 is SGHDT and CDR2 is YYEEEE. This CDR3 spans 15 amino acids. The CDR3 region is CASSLLGQGPYEQYF. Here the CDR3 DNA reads TGTGCCAGCAGCCTACTGGGACAGGGCCCCTACGAGCAGTACTTC. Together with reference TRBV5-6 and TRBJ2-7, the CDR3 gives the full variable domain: DAGVTQSPTHLIKTRGQQVTLRCSPKSGHDTVSWYQQALGQGPQFIFQYYEEEERQRGNFPDRFSGHQFPNYSSELNVNALLLGDSALYLCASSLLGQGPYEQYFGPGTRLTVT.

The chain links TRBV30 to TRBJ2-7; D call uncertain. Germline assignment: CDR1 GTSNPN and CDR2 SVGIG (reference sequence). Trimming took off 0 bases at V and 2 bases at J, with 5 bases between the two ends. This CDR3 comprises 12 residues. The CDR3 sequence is CAWSVTAYEQYF. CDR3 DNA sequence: TGTGCCTGGAGTGTAACTGCCTACGAGCAGTACTTC.

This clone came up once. The CDR3 DNA is TGTGCCAGCAGCACGGGACTAGCGGGAACTAGGGACACCGGGGAGCTGTTTTTT. Translated: CASSTGLAGTRDTGELFF. The chain links TRBV5-6 to TRBJ2-2; TRBD2 matches at 13 bases. J lost 3 bases, V lost 4 bases, and 9 bases had no gene match. Germline V gene lookup returns CDR1 SGHDT and CDR2 YYEEEE. This CDR3 is 18 amino acids long.

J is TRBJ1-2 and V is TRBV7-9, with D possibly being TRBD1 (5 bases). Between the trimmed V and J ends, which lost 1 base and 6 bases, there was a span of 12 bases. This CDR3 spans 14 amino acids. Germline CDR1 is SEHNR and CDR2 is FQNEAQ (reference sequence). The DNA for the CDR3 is TGTGCCAGCAGCTTAGAACAGGCACGGAATGGCTACACCTTC. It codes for CASSLEQARNGYTF.

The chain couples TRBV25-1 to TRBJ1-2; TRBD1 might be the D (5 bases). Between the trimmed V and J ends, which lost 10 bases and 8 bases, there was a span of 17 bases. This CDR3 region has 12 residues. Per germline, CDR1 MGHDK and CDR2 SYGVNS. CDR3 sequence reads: CATKTDWGGYTF. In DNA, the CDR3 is TGTGCCACTAAAACGGATTGGGGCGGCTACACCTTC.